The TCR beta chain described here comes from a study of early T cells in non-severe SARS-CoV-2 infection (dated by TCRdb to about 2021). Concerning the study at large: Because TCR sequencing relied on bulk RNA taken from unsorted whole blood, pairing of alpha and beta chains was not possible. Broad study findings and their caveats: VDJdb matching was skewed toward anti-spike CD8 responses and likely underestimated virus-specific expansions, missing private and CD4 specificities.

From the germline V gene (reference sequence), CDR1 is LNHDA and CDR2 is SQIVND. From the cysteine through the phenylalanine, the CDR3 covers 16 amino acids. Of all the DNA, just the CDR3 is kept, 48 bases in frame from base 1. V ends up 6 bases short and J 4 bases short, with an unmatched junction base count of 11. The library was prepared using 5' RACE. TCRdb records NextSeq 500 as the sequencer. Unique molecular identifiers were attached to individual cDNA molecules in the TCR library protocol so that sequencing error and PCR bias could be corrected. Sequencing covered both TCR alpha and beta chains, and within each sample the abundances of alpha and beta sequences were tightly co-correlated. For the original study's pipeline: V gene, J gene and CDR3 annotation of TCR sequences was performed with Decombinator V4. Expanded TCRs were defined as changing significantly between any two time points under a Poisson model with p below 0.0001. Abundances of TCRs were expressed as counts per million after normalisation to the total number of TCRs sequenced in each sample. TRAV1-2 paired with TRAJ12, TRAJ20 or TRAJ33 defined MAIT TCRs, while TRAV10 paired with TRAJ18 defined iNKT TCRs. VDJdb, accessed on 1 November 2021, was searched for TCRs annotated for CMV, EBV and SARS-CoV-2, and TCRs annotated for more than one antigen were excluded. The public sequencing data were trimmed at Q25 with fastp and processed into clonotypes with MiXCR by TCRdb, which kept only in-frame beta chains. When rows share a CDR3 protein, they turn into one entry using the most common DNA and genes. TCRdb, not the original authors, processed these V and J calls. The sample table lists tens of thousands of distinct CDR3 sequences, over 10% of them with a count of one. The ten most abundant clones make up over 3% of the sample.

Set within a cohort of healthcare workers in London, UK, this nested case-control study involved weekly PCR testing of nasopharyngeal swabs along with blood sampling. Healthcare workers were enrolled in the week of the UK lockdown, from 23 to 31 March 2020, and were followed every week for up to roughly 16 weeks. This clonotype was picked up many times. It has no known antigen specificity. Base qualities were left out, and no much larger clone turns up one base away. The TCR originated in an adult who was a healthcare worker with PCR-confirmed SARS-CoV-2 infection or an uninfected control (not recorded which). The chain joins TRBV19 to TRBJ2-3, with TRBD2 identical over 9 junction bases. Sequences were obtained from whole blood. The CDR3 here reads CASRPQAGGSADTQYF. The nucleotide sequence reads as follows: TGTGCCAGTAGGCCTCAAGCGGGAGGCTCGGCAGATACGCAGTATTTT.